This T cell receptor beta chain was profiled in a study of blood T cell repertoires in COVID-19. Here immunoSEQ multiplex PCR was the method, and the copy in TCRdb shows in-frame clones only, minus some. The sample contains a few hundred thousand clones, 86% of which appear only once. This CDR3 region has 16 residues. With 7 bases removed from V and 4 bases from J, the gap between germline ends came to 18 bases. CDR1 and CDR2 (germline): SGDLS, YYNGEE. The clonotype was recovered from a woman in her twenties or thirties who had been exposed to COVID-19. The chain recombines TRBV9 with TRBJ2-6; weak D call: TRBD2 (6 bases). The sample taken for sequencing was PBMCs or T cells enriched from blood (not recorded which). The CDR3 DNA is TGTGCCAGCCGCACTAGCCCAACGGCCGGGGCCAACGTCCTGACTTTC. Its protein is CASRTSPTAGANVLTF.